The 2 T cell receptor beta chains in this list originate from one sample, sequenced in a study of radiotherapy plus CTLA-4 blockade in lung cancer. Generated by immunoSEQ multiplex PCR, the TCRdb table keeps only in-frame clones and is missing some. The sample gives 70,000 to 90,000 clones, 70% to 90% of which show up once; approximately 0.9% is in the top ten. The sequencing here drew on peripheral blood, taken from a patient treated with radiotherapy plus ipilimumab. The receptors were sampled from a human donor with non-small cell lung cancer who had stable disease on radiotherapy plus ipilimumab.

V usage is TRBV6-5 and J usage is TRBJ2-4; D unclear. Deletions cut 5 bases from V and 9 bases from J, with 14 bases between. This CDR3 has 13 residues. From germline, CDR1 is MNHEY and CDR2 SVGAGI. DNA of the CDR3: TGTGCCAGCAGTCCAAATCCAACGGGCATTCAGTACTTC. It encodes CASSPNPTGIQYF.

V usage is TRBV30 and J usage is TRBJ1-1; a possible D gene is TRBD1 (5 bases). With 4 bases removed from V and 1 base from J, the gap between germline ends came to 10 bases. This CDR3 has 13 amino acids. In germline, CDR1 is GTSNPN, CDR2 SVGIG (reference sequence). CDR3 residues: CAWMAGRNTEAFF. CDR3 nucleotide sequence: TGTGCCTGGATGGCAGGGAGGAACACTGAAGCTTTCTTT.